This is a list of T cell receptor beta chains from one sample in a study of blood T cell repertoires in COVID-19. TCRdb's copy holds only in-frame clones and misses some; the assay was immunoSEQ multiplex PCR. Of a few hundred thousand clones in the sample, about 85% were seen once. Material for sequencing was peripheral blood. Source of these receptors: a woman in her late teens or twenties with acute or convalescent COVID-19. CDR3s include the opening cysteine and the closing phenylalanine or tryptophan. The D gene is left open where the match is weak.

v_gene	d_gene	CDR3aa
TRBV29-1	TRBD2	CSVGGTSGRRTGELFF
TRBV5-5	TRBD2	CASSLWRESSEQYF
TRBV7-3	.	CASSRGGQGSPLHF
TRBV2	.	CASRFRVAGGYTF
TRBV12-3/TRBV12-4	.	CASSSSGTNEQYF
TRBV29-1	.	CSVERQGRVTSTDTQYF
TRBV21-1	.	CASSQMTANSPLHF
TRBV11-2	.	CASSLASTGYYGYTF
TRBV5-1	.	CASSLGGGSRDSVGANVLTF
TRBV10-1	.	CASRPDSSGNTIYF
TRBV2	.	CASTAAFWEKLFF
TRBV7-8	TRBD1	CASSSTKAGQGVYEQYF
TRBV2	.	CASSGGASRDTEAFF